This entry is about one TCR beta chain. These data are taken from a study of CD8 T cells in Susac syndrome. The CDR3 is made up of 16 amino acids. The germline V and J ends were trimmed by 4 bases and 4 bases, with 15 bases remaining between them. The germline gives CDR1 SGHTS, CDR2 YDEGEE. Reverse transcription of about 0.5 to 1 ug RNA used random hexamers. TCRdb used MiXCR to reprocess the immunoSEQ multiplex PCR reads, holding one entry per CDR3 protein. Here the sample spans some 260,000 distinct CDR3 sequences, over 85% being singletons. TCR beta from blood CD8+ and CD4+ T cells was sequenced. The chain couples TRBV5-8 to TRBJ1-6, with D unclear. This sequence was found in a human donor with multiple sclerosis. What was sequenced was CD4+ T cells from PBMCs. CDR3 sequence reads: CASSLWAILYNSPLHF. As DNA, the CDR3 is TGTGCCAGCAGCCTCTGGGCAATTCTGTATAATTCACCCCTCCACTTT.